The 5 T cell receptor beta chains in this list originate from one sample, sequenced in a study of blood T cells in healthy people across ages (dated by TCRdb to the mid-2010s). To prepare the library, 5' RACE was applied. The sample was run on an Illumina HiSeq 2500. A second PCR of roughly 7 to 11 cycles was run with a J-beta primer mix and a sample-barcoded 5' primer. In TCRdb, the public reads were trimmed at Q25 with fastp and aligned with MiXCR, with productive beta chains retained. Identical CDR3 protein sequences are pooled into one entry, listed with their most common genes and DNA. This sample is represented by roughly 930,000 distinct CDR3 sequences; approximately 49% of them were singletons. Over 10% of the sample is held by the ten biggest clonotypes. The specimen was blood. These receptors were collected from a man aged 25 to 40 in good health.

V is TRBV27 and J is TRBJ2-7; D remains ambiguous. Germline CDR1 reads MNHEY; CDR2 reads SMNVEV (reference sequence). The ends were cut back, 5 bases at V and 0 bases at J, with 11 bases in the middle. CDR3 length: 14 residues. CDR3 nucleotide sequence: TGTGCCAGCAGTACCTATGGTTCCTCCTACGAGCAGTACTTC. It translates to CASSTYGSSYEQYF.

This clonotype occurred a few times. CDR3 nucleotide sequence: TGCAGTGCTGAGGCAGGGGTCAGCACAGATACGCAGTATTTT. Its translation is CSAEAGVSTDTQYF. This chain connects TRBV20-1 to TRBJ2-3, with D possibly TRBD1 on 6 matching bases. The germline CDR1 and CDR2 sequences are DFQATT and SNEGSKA (reference sequence). The CDR3 spans 14 residues. Trimming removed 5 bases at V and 0 bases at J, with 12 bases between.

In this sample, this clonotype turned up a few times. The genes are TRBV12-3 or TRBV12-4 and TRBJ2-7, with D perhaps matching TRBD2 (6 bases). V lost 1 base and J 1 base, leaving 11 bases between the germline ends. The CDR3 spans 15 residues. CDR3 DNA sequence: TGTGCCAGCAGTTTAGGGCGGGGACCTTCCTACGAGCAGTACTTC. Its protein product is CASSLGRGPSYEQYF.

The chain joins TRBV6-6 to TRBJ1-6; 8 bases match TRBD1. V gave up 4 bases and J gave up 7 bases; unmatched junction bases: 6. This CDR3 is built from 15 residues. Germline V gives CDR1 MNHNY, CDR2 SVGAGI (reference sequence). The CDR3 protein is CASSFTGGRNSPLHF. Here the CDR3 DNA reads TGTGCCAGCAGTTTCACAGGGGGGCGAAATTCACCCCTCCACTTT.

About this clonotype: At one end, the junction sequence differs from germline, possibly due to a read error. V and J are TRBV3-1 and TRBJ2-1, with TRBD2 as a possible D gene (5 bases). This CDR3 spans 12 amino acids. CDR1 LGHDT and CDR2 YNNKEL come from the germline V gene (reference sequence). The CDR3 protein is CVSSHGIGKQFF. CDR3 coding DNA: TGTGTCAGCAGCCACGGGATAGGTAAGCAGTTCTTC.